What follows describes a single T cell receptor (beta chain). What it binds is unknown. The source of the sample is a study of shared clonotypes between healthy human individuals. About the research overall: Contributing individuals were two females and three males aged 18 to 49.

Some clones are missing from TCRdb's copy, which holds only in-frame ones; the method was immunoSEQ multiplex PCR. This table holds 800,000 to 950,000 clones, around 96% found once. Overall study findings and caveats: There were few donors, and this limited the genetic and exposure-history diversity represented.

Germline V gene lookup returns CDR1 SGHVS and CDR2 FQNEAQ. This CDR3 has 16 residues. J gave up 5 bases and V 4 bases, and 13 bases lay outside the gene matches. CD45RO-negative, CCR7-positively selected cells formed the naive CD8 fraction, excluding terminally differentiated effector memory CD45RA+ cells. The V call is TRBV7-8, the J call TRBJ1-1, with 7 bases that match TRBD1. This TCR came from a man aged 25-40 years in good health. Sequencing input: naive CD8+ T cells sorted from blood. The DNA of the CDR3 is TGTGCCAGCAGCTCCCTGAACCAGACAGGGAGGACTGAAGCTTTCTTT. It specifies CASSSLNQTGRTEAFF.